This TCR beta chain was sequenced during a study of technical replicates of blood from a few donors (dated by TCRdb to about 2017). The cysteine opens and the phenylalanine closes a CDR3 of 15 amino acids. The kept DNA is CDR3 alone, 45 bases in frame from the first base. The library came from the immunoSEQ multiplex PCR assay. The immuneACCESS repertoire file appears here via TCRdb, limited to in-frame rearrangements. These files lack a portion of the clones; in checked studies, under half of the deficit traces to unresolved V genes, and the cause of the others is not known. Present in this sample are under 65,000 clones, approximately 86% of which were seen just once. In total, the top ten clones hold approximately 4.7% of the sample. This clone was observed a single time. This receptor's antigen is unknown. No per-base quality is available; no much larger clone lies one base away.

This TCR was sampled from a human donor in good health. Some clones in this sample may be carry-over from other donors' samples. The V and J genes are TRBV1 and TRBJ2-1; the D call in the table, TRBD2, was not verified against the DNA. TRBV1 is a documented pseudogene. The specimen sequenced was PBMCs. The nucleotide sequence reads TGCACCAGCAGCCAAGAGACGAGCCGAGGGAATGAGCAGTTCTTC. Its product reads: CTSSQETSRGNEQFF.